The 21 T cell receptor beta chains below all came from one sample that was sequenced in a study of blood T cell repertoires in COVID-19. Here immunoSEQ multiplex PCR was the method, and the copy in TCRdb shows in-frame clones only, minus some. This table holds 300,000 to 450,000 clones, 87% found once. The sample comprised PBMCs or T cells enriched from blood (not recorded which). The receptors shown here come from a man between 35 and 55 years old in a cohort exposed to, infected with or recovered from COVID-19 (not recorded which).

This chain joins TRBV4-1 and TRBJ1-2; no reliable D call. Germline V gene sequence: CDR1 MGHRA, CDR2 YSYEKL. CDR3 length: 12 amino acids. Trimming pared 1 base from V and 5 bases from J, leaving 5 bases between. CDR3 nucleotides: TGCGCCAGCAGCCAAGGTAGATATGGCTACACCTTC. This gives the protein CASSQGRYGYTF.

This sequence joins TRBV7-9 and TRBJ2-1; 14 nucleotides agree with TRBD2. The CDR3 covers 15 residues. Trimming took 5 bases from V and 7 from J; bases not matched to a gene: 4. Per germline, CDR1 SEHNR and CDR2 FQNEAQ (reference sequence). CDR3 in amino acids: CASSRTSGRKNEQFF. The CDR3, as DNA: TGTGCCAGCAGCCGGACTAGCGGGAGGAAGAATGAGCAGTTCTTC.

In DNA, the CDR3 is TGTGCCAGCAGACGGACAGGGGCGAACTACGAGCAGTACTTC. Translating it yields CASRRTGANYEQYF. This chain connects TRBV3-1 (or the pseudogene TRBV3-2) to TRBJ2-7; 9 bases are a match to TRBD1. V gave up 6 bases and J gave up 3 bases; unmatched junction bases: 6. The CDR3 sequence is 14 residues long. Germline V gene lookup returns CDR1 LGHDT and CDR2 YNNKEL (reference sequence).

The V call is TRBV6-4, the J call TRBJ1-6; 7 bases agree with TRBD1. Per the germline V gene, CDR1 is MRHNA and CDR2 is SNTAGT. The length of the CDR3 is 16 residues. Germline trimming cut 7 bases from V and 5 bases from J; bases unmatched to any gene: 11. Written as DNA, the CDR3 is TGTGCCAGCACCGGAGGTGGGACAGCCAATAATTCACCCCTCCACTTT. Translated, it gives CASTGGGTANNSPLHF.

V gene TRBV21-1 combines with J gene TRBJ2-2; no check of the table's D call, TRBD1, against the DNA was made. TRBV21-1 constitutes a pseudogene. The CDR3 is 19 amino acids. CDR3 protein: CASSKRRDREAPSTGELFF. Written as DNA, the CDR3 is TGTGCCAGCAGCAAACGCCGGGACAGGGAAGCCCCCAGCACCGGGGAGCTGTTTTTT.

The J gene is TRBJ2-2, the V gene TRBV24-1; TRBD1 might be the D (6 bases). The germline gives CDR1 KGHDR, CDR2 SFDVKD. Trimming shortened V by 4 bases and J by 0 bases, and 11 bases separated the two germline ends. This CDR3 contains 16 residues. The CDR3 region is CATSEPQGTNTGELFF. The CDR3 DNA is TGTGCCACCAGTGAACCTCAGGGGACGAACACCGGGGAGCTGTTTTTT.

This clone occurred once. The chain combines TRBV30 with TRBJ1-3; 10 nucleotides match TRBD1. After removal of 2 bases from V and 2 bases from J, the junction contained 9 bases not matched to a gene. The V gene's germline CDR1 is GTSNPN and CDR2 SVGIG (reference sequence). This CDR3 contains 17 residues. CDR3 region: CAWSPHDRGRTGNTIYF. The CDR3 coding sequence is TGTGCCTGGAGTCCACACGACAGGGGGCGTACTGGAAACACCATATATTTT. Full variable domain (remainder filled in from reference TRBV30 and TRBJ1-3): SQTIHQWPATLVQPVGSPLSLECTVEGTSNPNLYWYRQAAGRGLQLLFYSVGIGQISSEVPQNLSASRPQDRQFILSSKKLLLSDSGFYLCAWSPHDRGRTGNTIYFGEGSWLTVV.

The rearrangement joins TRBV9 to TRBJ1-3, with TRBD1 as a possible D gene (5 bases). The V and J ends lost 4 bases and 0 bases respectively, with 8 bases between them. From germline, CDR1 is SGDLS and CDR2 YYNGEE. CDR3 length: 14 residues. The CDR3 spells CASSPGHSGNTIYF. CDR3 sequence (DNA): TGTGCCAGCAGCCCAGGGCACTCTGGAAACACCATATATTTT. The full variable domain, rest sourced from reference TRBV9 and TRBJ1-3, is DSGVTQTPKHLITATGQRVTLRCSPRSGDLSVYWYQQSLDQGLQFLIQYYNGEERAKGNILERFSAQQFPDLHSELNLSSLELGDSALYFCASSPGHSGNTIYFGEGSWLTVV.

In this sample, this clone turned up once. The chain combines TRBV28 with TRBJ2-7; TRBD1 aligns across 7 bases. Germline CDR1 reads MDHEN; CDR2 reads SYDVKM. The CDR3 has 14 amino acids. V shed 5 bases and J 3 bases; nucleotides not matched to a gene: 7. The CDR3 DNA is TGTGCCAGCAGTGTGACAGGGACGGGCTACGAGCAGTACTTC. Amino acids: CASSVTGTGYEQYF.

The genes are TRBV11-2 and TRBJ1-3; 7 bases are a match to TRBD1. Unmatched junction bases numbered 3, after V lost 3 bases and J lost 4 bases. CDR1 is SGHAT, CDR2 FQNNGV, per germline. There are 14 residues in the CDR3. The CDR3 nucleotides are TGTGCCAGCAGCTTCAGGGGGTACGGAAACACCATATATTTT. Translating it yields CASSFRGYGNTIYF. Combining the CDR3 with reference TRBV11-2 and TRBJ1-3 gives the whole variable domain EAGVAQSPRYKIIEKRQSVAFWCNPISGHATLYWYQQILGQGPKLLIQFQNNGVVDDSQLPKDRFSAERLKGVDSTLKIQPAKLEDSAVYLCASSFRGYGNTIYFGEGSWLTVV.

This sequence joins TRBV3-1 (or the pseudogene TRBV3-2) and TRBJ1-6; D perhaps matches TRBD1 (5 bases). The germline CDR1 and CDR2 sequences are LGHDT and YNNKEL (reference sequence). V was pared by 4 bases and J by 5 bases, with 15 bases between. This CDR3 spans 16 amino acids. CDR3 DNA sequence: TGTGCCAGCAGCCCTGCCGCAGGGCTCAATAATTCACCCCTCCACTTT. This encodes CASSPAAGLNNSPLHF.

V and J are TRBV4-2 and TRBJ2-1; maybe TRBD1 (6 bases). The CDR3 consists of 14 residues. CDR1 LGHNA and CDR2 YNFKEQ come from the germline V gene. The V end was cut by 8 bases, the J end by 1 base, with 12 bases between. Here the CDR3 DNA reads TGTGCCAGCGGTCAGGGGAGTTCCTACAATGAGCAGTTCTTC. Translating gives CASGQGSSYNEQFF.

The V call is TRBV18, the J call TRBJ2-7, with 7 bases fitting TRBD2. Germline CDR1 and CDR2: KGHSH and LQKENI. CDR3 length equals 16 residues. After removal of 2 bases from V and 1 base from J, the junction contained 8 bases not matched to a gene. The CDR3, as DNA: TGTGCCAGCTCACCAAGCGCTGGGGGGGTTTCCTACGAGCAGTACTTC. It translates to CASSPSAGGVSYEQYF.

V is TRBV28 and J is TRBJ1-2; 8 nucleotides align to TRBD1. The V segment lost 6 bases and the J segment 8 bases; nucleotides outside the gene matches: 11. This CDR3 has 14 residues. Germline V gives CDR1 MDHEN, CDR2 SYDVKM. As DNA, the CDR3 is TGTGCCAGCAGATCCCATGGGACAGGCAGGGGCTACACCTTC. Translated, it gives CASRSHGTGRGYTF.

The chain employs TRBV19 and TRBJ2-2, with 7 bases lining up with TRBD2. The CDR3 runs to 13 residues. V shed 8 bases, J shed 1 base, and the junction held 1 base outside the gene matches. Germline loops: CDR1 LNHDA, CDR2 SQIVND (reference sequence). CDR3 nucleotide sequence: TGTGCCAGTGGGAGGGAGAACACCGGGGAGCTGTTTTTT. This encodes CASGRENTGELFF.

The chain is built from TRBV28 and TRBJ1-2; D unclear. This CDR3 contains 10 residues. The ends were cut back, 6 bases at V and 11 bases at J, with 10 bases in the middle. CDR1 is MDHEN and CDR2 is SYDVKM in the germline V gene. The CDR3 loop is CASSPTGYTF. The CDR3 region has the DNA TGTGCCAGCAGCCCGACGGGGTACACCTTC.

The sample holds a few counts of this clone. The V and J genes are TRBV7-9 and TRBJ1-4; D is perhaps TRBD1 (6 bases). The CDR3 consists of 15 residues. Trimming stripped 2 bases from V and 5 bases from J, with 12 bases between. The germline CDR1 and CDR2 sequences are SEHNR and FQNEAQ (reference sequence). Here the CDR3 DNA reads TGTGCCAGCAGCTTAATTGCAGGGGTAAATGAAAAACTGTTTTTT. This codes for CASSLIAGVNEKLFF.

The chain uses TRBV28 and TRBJ1-1; D not certain. The CDR3 loop spans 14 amino acids. From germline, CDR1 is MDHEN and CDR2 SYDVKM. The V and J ends lost 5 bases and 1 base respectively, with 11 bases between them. The CDR3 bases are TGTGCCAGCAGTCACGGACTCGGGAACACTGAAGCTTTCTTT. Protein sequence: CASSHGLGNTEAFF.

This chain connects TRBV9 to TRBJ1-1; 9 nucleotides match TRBD1. Looked up from germline, CDR1 is SGDLS and CDR2 is YYNGEE. The trim removed 0 bases at V and 2 bases at J, leaving 5 bases unmatched. This CDR3 contains 16 residues. The CDR3 nucleotides are TGTGCCAGCAGCGTAGATCGGGACAGGGAAAACACTGAAGCTTTCTTT. This translates into CASSVDRDRENTEAFF.

The chain recombines TRBV7-9 with TRBJ1-1; maybe TRBD1 (6 bases). The CDR3 has 14 residues. Germline CDR1 is SEHNR and CDR2 is FQNEAQ (reference sequence). V was trimmed by 1 base and J by 8 bases, leaving 14 bases between them. The CDR3 DNA reads as TGTGCCAGCAGCTTAGATGGGGGCGGATTGGAAGCTTTCTTT. It specifies CASSLDGGGLEAFF.

This chain joins TRBV6-5 and TRBJ2-2, with TRBD2 as a possible D gene (6 bases). Germline V CDR1 and CDR2: MNHEY, SVGAGI. The CDR3 extends over 15 amino acids. Trimming left V 8 bases short and J 3 bases short, with 16 bases between. Here the CDR3 DNA reads TGTGCCAGCGGATTCTCCGGGACTCACACCGGGGAGCTGTTTTTT. Its translation: CASGFSGTHTGELFF.